Listed here are 21 T cell receptor beta chains from one sample, sequenced in a study of cytomegalovirus exposure and HLA in healthy donors. Primers for the PCR totalled 60 Vbeta and 13 Jbeta. The data were produced by immunoSEQ multiplex PCR, yet TCRdb's version contains in-frame clones alone and is incomplete. The table has around 220,000 clones, roughly 80% seen once. The sequenced material came from PBMCs. Receptors were obtained from a man aged 35-49 years in good health and CMV-seronegative.

This chain connects TRBV19 to TRBJ2-1, with D unresolved. Per germline, CDR1 LNHDA and CDR2 SQIVND (reference sequence). Trimming pared 3 bases from V and 3 bases from J, leaving 12 bases between. The CDR3 runs to 15 residues. Written as DNA, the CDR3 is TGTGCCAGTAGTATCTTACTTCTAGACTACAATGAGCAGTTCTTC. Translating gives CASSILLLDYNEQFF.

The chain carries TRBV27 and TRBJ1-2, with 7 bases fitting TRBD1. With V trimmed by 7 bases and J by 2 bases, 1 base remained unmatched. The CDR3 is made up of 12 amino acids. Germline CDR1 is MNHEY and CDR2 is SMNVEV (reference sequence). The CDR3 DNA reads as TGTGCCAGCAAGGACAGGAACTATGGCTACACCTTC. Its translation is CASKDRNYGYTF.

The chain uses TRBV7-9 and TRBJ1-2; TRBD1 is a possible D gene (6 bases). The germline V and J ends were trimmed by 10 bases and 3 bases, with 15 bases remaining between them. The CDR3 is 13 residues long. Per the germline V gene, CDR1 is SEHNR and CDR2 is FQNEAQ (reference sequence). The CDR3 spells CAINRGGDYGYTF. CDR3 sequence (DNA): TGTGCCATTAATAGGGGGGGCGACTATGGCTACACCTTC.

This sequence joins TRBV29-1 and TRBJ2-2; TRBD2 matches at 12 bases. With V trimmed by 0 bases and J by 1 base, 3 bases remained unmatched. Germline assignment: CDR1 SQVTM and CDR2 ANQGSEA. The CDR3 contains 17 residues. The CDR3 DNA sequence: TGCAGCGTTGAAGATGGGGGACTAGCGGGGAACACCGGGGAGCTGTTTTTT. This sequence encodes CSVEDGGLAGNTGELFF.

This clone appeared once. This sequence joins TRBV15 and TRBJ1-1; D might be TRBD1 (5 bases). The V end was cut by 0 bases, the J end by 0 bases, with 8 bases between. Germline CDR1 LNHNV, CDR2 YYDKDF (reference sequence). The CDR3 length is 15 residues. The chain's CDR3 is CATSREGGMNTEAFF. The CDR3 region has the DNA TGTGCCACCAGCAGAGAGGGGGGAATGAACACTGAAGCTTTCTTT.

CDR3 region: CASSLVAGTQYF. For the CDR3, the DNA is TGCGCCAGCAGCTTGGTTGCGGGGACCCAGTACTTC. The V call is TRBV5-1, the J call TRBJ2-5; D may be TRBD2 (5 bases). This CDR3 has 12 residues. The germline V gene encodes CDR1 SGHRS and CDR2 YFSETQ. Deletions cut 0 bases from V and 7 bases from J, with 7 bases between. Full variable domain (rest looked up from reference TRBV5-1 and TRBJ2-5): KAGVTQTPRYLIKTRGQQVTLSCSPISGHRSVSWYQQTPGQGLQFLFEYFSETQRNKGNFPGRFSGRQFSNSRSEMNVSTLELGDSALYLCASSLVAGTQYFGPGTRLLVL.

This clone was found once. The chain recombines TRBV5-1 with TRBJ2-3; 11 bases are a match to TRBD2. The CDR3 is made up of 16 amino acids. After removal of 4 bases from V and 2 bases from J, the junction contained 6 bases not matched to a gene. CDR1 is SGHRS and CDR2 is YFSETQ in the germline V gene. The CDR3 DNA is TGCGCCAGCAGCACTGGGACTAGCGGTGCCACAGATACGCAGTATTTT. Protein sequence: CASSTGTSGATDTQYF.

The chain couples TRBV7-9 to TRBJ2-1, with 9 bases matching TRBD2. The CDR3 runs to 15 residues. The ends lost 5 bases at V and 5 bases at J; junction bases unmatched: 7. In germline, CDR1 is SEHNR, CDR2 FQNEAQ (reference sequence). The CDR3 nucleotides read TGTGCCAGCAGCAAGTCGGGACTAGCAGACAATGAGCAGTTCTTC. The encoded protein is CASSKSGLADNEQFF.

This sequence joins TRBV27 and TRBJ2-2; 7 bases map to TRBD1. CDR3 length: 14 residues. Germline assignment: CDR1 MNHEY and CDR2 SMNVEV (reference sequence). V lost 10 bases to trimming and J lost 7 bases; unmatched junction nucleotides: 12. CDR3 bases: TGTGCCATCCGCCCCCAGGGGGTCATCGGGGAGCTGTTTTTT. As protein: CAIRPQGVIGELFF.

J is TRBJ2-7 and V is TRBV13, with D maybe TRBD1 (6 bases). The germline CDR1 and CDR2 sequences are PRHDT and FYEKMQ (reference sequence). Trimming shortened V by 8 bases and J by 2 bases, and 16 bases separated the two germline ends. This CDR3 has 14 residues. CDR3 amino acids: CASRIGGRTYEQYF. The CDR3 DNA reads as TGTGCCAGCCGGATAGGGGGTCGGACCTACGAGCAGTACTTC.

The chain couples TRBV25-1 to TRBJ2-1, with D perhaps TRBD2 (5 bases). The germline CDR1 and CDR2 sequences are MGHDK and SYGVNS. CDR3 length: 14 residues. The V gene lost 5 bases and the J gene lost 9 bases, with 17 bases spanning the gap. Written as DNA, the CDR3 is TGTGCCAGCAGTACTCCGGGGTGGGGTGGTGAGCAGTTCTTC. The encoded protein is CASSTPGWGGEQFF.

The table lists this clone with a count of one. The chain joins TRBV14 to TRBJ2-3, with TRBD2 matching 10 bases. Germline V gene sequence: CDR1 SGHDN, CDR2 FVKESK. V was clipped by 4 bases and J by 3 bases; unmatched bases: 4. The CDR3 has 15 residues. The CDR3 nucleotides read TGTGCCAGCAGCCCCTGGACTAGCGGTACAGATACGCAGTATTTT. It encodes CASSPWTSGTDTQYF.

The V call is TRBV7-9, the J call TRBJ2-1, with D possibly being TRBD2 (5 bases). The CDR3 contains 15 residues. CDR1 is SEHNR and CDR2 is FQNEAQ in the germline V gene (reference sequence). V lost 5 bases, J lost 0 bases, and 11 bases lay in between. CDR3 region: CASSPTLDSYNEQFF. CDR3 coding DNA: TGTGCCAGCAGCCCGACACTAGACTCCTACAATGAGCAGTTCTTC.

The rearrangement uses TRBV9 and TRBJ2-1, with 11 bases identical to TRBD2. Germline assignment: CDR1 SGDLS and CDR2 YYNGEE. V was pared by 0 bases and J by 0 bases, with 8 bases of the junction left unmatched. There are 19 residues in the CDR3. CDR3 sequence reads: CASSVGKGTSGSSYNEQFF. CDR3 nucleotides: TGTGCCAGCAGCGTAGGTAAGGGGACTAGCGGTAGCTCCTACAATGAGCAGTTCTTC.

The rearrangement joins TRBV27 to TRBJ2-7, with D perhaps TRBD1 (5 bases). Trimming cost V 6 bases and J 3 bases, with 12 bases left between them. The CDR3 is made up of 13 amino acids. Germline values: CDR1 MNHEY, CDR2 SMNVEV (reference sequence). This CDR3 is CASSPPDNYEQYF. CDR3 in DNA: TGTGCCAGCAGCCCTCCGGACAACTACGAGCAGTACTTC.

J is TRBJ1-1 and V is TRBV30; 7 bases agree with TRBD1. Germline trimming cut 2 bases from V and 4 bases from J; bases unmatched to any gene: 1. The CDR3 extends over 12 amino acids. CDR1 is GTSNPN, CDR2 SVGIG, per germline (reference sequence). CDR3 sequence reads: CAWSSGGTEAFF. CDR3 sequence (DNA): TGTGCCTGGAGTTCAGGGGGCACTGAAGCTTTCTTT.

V and J are TRBV27 and TRBJ1-1; D call uncertain. Per germline, CDR1 MNHEY and CDR2 SMNVEV (reference sequence). This CDR3 contains 15 residues. V lost 6 bases and J 4 bases, leaving 18 bases between the germline ends. This CDR3 is CASRPGISFGTEAFF. CDR3 in DNA: TGTGCCAGCAGACCCGGGATCTCTTTCGGCACTGAAGCTTTCTTT.

This chain's CDR3 is CASSEGLAGGETQYF. DNA of the CDR3: TGCGCCAGCAGCGAGGGACTAGCGGGCGGAGAGACCCAGTACTTC. The chain couples TRBV5-1 to TRBJ2-5; 12 positions agree with TRBD2. CDR3 length equals 15 residues. Germline-derived CDR1 and CDR2 are SGHRS and YFSETQ. The V segment lost 4 bases and the J segment 4 bases; nucleotides outside the gene matches: 5.

This sequence joins TRBV7-9 and TRBJ1-3, with 8 bases aligning to TRBD1. The ends lost 5 bases at V and 3 bases at J; junction bases unmatched: 9. This CDR3 has 16 amino acids. Looked up from germline, CDR1 is SEHNR and CDR2 is FQNEAQ (reference sequence). The CDR3 loop reads CASSVPGGNRGNTIYF. In DNA form, the CDR3 reads TGTGCCAGCAGCGTTCCAGGGGGCAATCGTGGAAACACCATATATTTT.

This clone came up once. This chain joins TRBV16 and TRBJ1-2, with 7 bases fitting TRBD1. The germline gives CDR1 KGHSY, CDR2 FQNENV. This CDR3 has 15 amino acids. Trimming took 2 bases from V and 1 from J; bases not matched to a gene: 4. The CDR3 nucleotides read TGTGCCAGCAGCCAAATGGGACAGCTTAACTATGGCTACACCTTC. It specifies CASSQMGQLNYGYTF. Using reference TRBV16 and TRBJ1-2 for the parts outside the CDR3, the full variable domain is GEEVAQTPKHLVRGEGQKAKLYCAPIKGHSYVFWYQQVLKNEFKFLISFQNENVFDETGMPKERFSAKCLPNSPCSLEIQATKLEDSAVYFCASSQMGQLNYGYTFGSGTRLTVV.

The chain has TRBV14 and TRBJ1-2; tentatively, D is TRBD1 (6 bases). V was pared by 6 bases and J by 9 bases, with 17 bases between. The CDR3 sequence is 13 residues long. The germline V gene encodes CDR1 SGHDN and CDR2 FVKESK. The DNA of the CDR3 is TGTGCCAGCAGTCCGGACAGAGGGGTCAGCTACACCTTC. Amino acid sequence: CASSPDRGVSYTF.